This T cell receptor beta chain was observed in a study of T cell responses to AZD1222 COVID-19 vaccine. Findings and limits, study-wide: Unmutated variant regions reportedly attract nearly half of all spike-specific TCRs. Clonal diversity may have been underestimated in mostly white British donors.

Some clones are missing from TCRdb's copy, which holds only in-frame ones; the method was immunoSEQ multiplex PCR. The data contain 110,000 or so clones, roughly 86% of them singletons. V lost 6 bases and J 11 bases, leaving 17 bases between the germline ends. There are 13 residues in the CDR3. The germline V gene encodes CDR1 MDHEN and CDR2 SYDVKM. A word on this clone: Its cognate antigen is unknown.

V gene TRBV28 combines with J gene TRBJ1-5; tentative D call: TRBD1 (6 bases). This TCR was sampled from an adult who received the AZD1222 COVID-19 vaccine. The source material was peripheral blood, sampled 28 days after the second AZD1222 dose. For the CDR3, the DNA is TGTGCCAGCAGCACCCAACAGGGTTGGACCCAGCATTTT. It encodes CASSTQQGWTQHF.